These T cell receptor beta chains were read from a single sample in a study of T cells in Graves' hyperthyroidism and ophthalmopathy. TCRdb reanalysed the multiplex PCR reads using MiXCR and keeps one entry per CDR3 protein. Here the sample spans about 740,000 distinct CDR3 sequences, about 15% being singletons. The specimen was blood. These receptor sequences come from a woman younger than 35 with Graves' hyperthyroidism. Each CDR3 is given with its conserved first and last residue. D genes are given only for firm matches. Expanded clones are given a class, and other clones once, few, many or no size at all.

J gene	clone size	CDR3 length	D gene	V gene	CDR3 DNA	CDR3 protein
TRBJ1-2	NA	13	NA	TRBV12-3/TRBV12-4	TGTGCCAGCTTGGCGGTGTGGGTCTATGGCTACACCTTC	CASLAVWVYGYTF
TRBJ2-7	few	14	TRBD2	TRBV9	TGTGCCAGCAGCGGCGGGAGTTCCTCCTACGAGCAGTACTTC	CASSGGSSSYEQYF
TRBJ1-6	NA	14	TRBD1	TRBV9	TGTGCCAGCAGCGAAGGACAGGGGTTTTCACCCCTCCACTTT	CASSEGQGFSPLHF
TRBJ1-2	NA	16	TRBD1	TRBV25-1	TGTGCCAGCAGTGACCCGAGACAGGGGAAGAGCTATGGCTACACCTTC	CASSDPRQGKSYGYTF
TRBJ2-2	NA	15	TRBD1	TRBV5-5	TGTGCCAGTCTTTCCCGGCAGGGGGTCACCGGGGAGCTGTTTTTT	CASLSRQGVTGELFF
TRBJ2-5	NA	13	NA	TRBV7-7	TGTGCCAGCAGCTTCACACAACAAGAGACCCAGTACTTC	CASSFTQQETQYF
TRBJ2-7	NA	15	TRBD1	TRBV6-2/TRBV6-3	TGTGCCAGCAGTGGGGGACAGGTGTTTGCCTACGAGCAGTACTTC	CASSGGQVFAYEQYF
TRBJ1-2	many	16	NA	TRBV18	TGTGCCAGCTCACCATCGGTTGTGGAAGGGAACTATGGCTACACCTTC	CASSPSVVEGNYGYTF
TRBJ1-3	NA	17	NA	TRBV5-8	TGTGCCAGCAGCTTGACGTACGGGGGTCACTCTGGAAACACCATATATTTT	CASSLTYGGHSGNTIYF
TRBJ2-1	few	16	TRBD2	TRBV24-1	TGTGCCACCAGTGACAATCTAGCGGGAGGTTACAATGAGCAGTTCTTC	CATSDNLAGGYNEQFF
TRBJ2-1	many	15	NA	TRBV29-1	TGCAGCGTTGAATTCCCCCATGGGGCCTACAATGAGCAGTTCTTC	CSVEFPHGAYNEQFF
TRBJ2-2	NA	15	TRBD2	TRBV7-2	TGTGCCAGCAGCCCCTGGACTAGCGCCTCCGGGGAGCTGTTTTTT	CASSPWTSASGELFF
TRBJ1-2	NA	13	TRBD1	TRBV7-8	TGTGCCAGCAGCTTCGACAGGGGCCGTGGCTACACCTTC	CASSFDRGRGYTF
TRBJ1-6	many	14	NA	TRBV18	TGTGCCAGCTCACCAGAGTCGGTGGGATCACCCCTCCACTTT	CASSPESVGSPLHF
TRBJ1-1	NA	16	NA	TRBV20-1	TGCAGTGCTAGAGATCAGACTCGGGGCATGAACACTGAAGCTTTCTTT	CSARDQTRGMNTEAFF
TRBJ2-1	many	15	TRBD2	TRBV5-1	TGCGCCAGCAGCTTCGCTAGCGGGAGTAGCTATGAGCAGTTCTTC	CASSFASGSSYEQFF
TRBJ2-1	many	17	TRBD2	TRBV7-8	TGTGCCAGCAGCTTAGCTAGCGGGAGGGCTATATACAATGAGCAGTTCTTC	CASSLASGRAIYNEQFF
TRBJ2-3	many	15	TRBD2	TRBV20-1	TGCAGTGCTAGGCCTTCTAGCGGGATCACAGATACGCAGTATTTT	CSARPSSGITDTQYF
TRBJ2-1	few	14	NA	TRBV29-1	TGCAGCGTTGATTCGACAGGAACCTACAATGAGCAGTTCTTC	CSVDSTGTYNEQFF
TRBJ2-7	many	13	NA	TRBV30	TGTGCCTGGAGTTTGGCAGGGAGTTATGAGCAGTACTTC	CAWSLAGSYEQYF
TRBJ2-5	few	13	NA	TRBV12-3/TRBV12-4	TGTGCCAGCAGTTTAGCATCAGGGGCCCATCAGTACTTC	CASSLASGAHQYF
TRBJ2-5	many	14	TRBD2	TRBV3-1	TGTGCCAGCAGCCCCTACGGGGGGGAAGAGACCCAGTACTTC	CASSPYGGEETQYF
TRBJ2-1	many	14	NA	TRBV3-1	TGTGCCACCCACGCCGGGTCACCCCACAATGAGCAGTTCTTC	CATHAGSPHNEQFF
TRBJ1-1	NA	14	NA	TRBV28	TGTGCCAGCAGCGGAGGGCAGCCGAACACTGAAGCTTTCTTT	CASSGGQPNTEAFF
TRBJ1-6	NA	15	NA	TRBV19	TGTGCCAGTAGTACCCCCTCAGGGGATCGTGAACCCCTCCACTTT	CASSTPSGDREPLHF
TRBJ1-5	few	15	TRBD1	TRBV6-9	TGTGCCAGCAGTTTAACCGGGACAGTCGATCAGCCCCAGCATTTT	CASSLTGTVDQPQHF
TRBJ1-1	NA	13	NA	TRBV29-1	TGCAGCGTTGAGTGGGGTGGTAACACTGAAGCTTTCTTT	CSVEWGGNTEAFF
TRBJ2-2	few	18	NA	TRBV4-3	TGCGCCAGCAGCCAAGATCTCGTGTCGGAATCGAACACCGGGGAGCTGTTTTTT	CASSQDLVSESNTGELFF
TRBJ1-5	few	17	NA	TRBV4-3	TGCGCCAGCAGCCAAGATGCGACAGCTTATAGCAATCAGCCCCAGCATTTT	CASSQDATAYSNQPQHF
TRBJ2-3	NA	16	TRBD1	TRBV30	TGTGCCTGGAGGGGGACAGGCGTATTAAAAAGGGATACGCAGTATTTT	CAWRGTGVLKRDTQYF
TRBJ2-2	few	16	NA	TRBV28	TGTGCCAGCACGTTGGAAGGGGGAGTTAACACCGGGGAGCTGTTTTTT	CASTLEGGVNTGELFF
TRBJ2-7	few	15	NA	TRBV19	TGTGCCAGTAGTATAATCAGGGATTCCCGTTACGAGCAGTACTTC	CASSIIRDSRYEQYF
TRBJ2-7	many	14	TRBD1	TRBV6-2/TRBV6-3	TGTGCCAGCAGTTACGGCAGGGGGCTCTACGAGCAGTACTTC	CASSYGRGLYEQYF
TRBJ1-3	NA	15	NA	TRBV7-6	TGTGCCAGCAGCTTAGCATTTCTCTCTGGAAACACCATATATTTT	CASSLAFLSGNTIYF
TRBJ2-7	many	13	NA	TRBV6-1	TGTGCCAGCGCGGTAGGGACCCCCTACGAGCAGTACTTC	CASAVGTPYEQYF
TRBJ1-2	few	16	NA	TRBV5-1	TGCGCCAGCAGCTTGACAGGGACGAGTGGAAACTATGGCTACACCTTC	CASSLTGTSGNYGYTF
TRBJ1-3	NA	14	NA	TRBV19	TGTGCCAGTAGAGTCAGTTTCTCTGGAAACACCATATATTTT	CASRVSFSGNTIYF
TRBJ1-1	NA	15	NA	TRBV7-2	TGTGCCAGCAGCTTAGTACCAGGCTTGAACACTGAAGCTTTCTTT	CASSLVPGLNTEAFF